The T cell receptor (beta chain) described here comes from a study of cytomegalovirus exposure and HLA in healthy donors. Trimming at V came to 3 bases and at J to 5 bases, leaving 9 bases not matched to a gene. The CDR3 covers 14 residues. The germline gives CDR1 SQVTM, CDR2 ANQGSEA. Clones were read by immunoSEQ multiplex PCR, and TCRdb kept only the in-frame ones, dropping some. The table includes roughly 150,000 clones, roughly nine tenths detected once. The origin of this receptor is a young woman in good health and CMV-seropositive. Sequenced input: PBMCs. The genes are TRBV29-1 and TRBJ2-5, with 7 bases that match TRBD1. This chain's CDR3 is CSVERGQGGETQYF. The DNA of the CDR3 is TGCAGCGTTGAGAGGGGGCAGGGTGGTGAGACCCAGTACTTC.